The rows below give T cell receptor beta chains drawn from one sample of a study of T cell responses to AZD1222 COVID-19 vaccine. The table came from immunoSEQ multiplex PCR; TCRdb's copy has only in-frame clones and leaves some out. The sample has 90,000 to 150,000 clones; 85% to 90% are singletons. Here the sequenced sample was peripheral blood, taken 28 days after the second AZD1222 dose. The receptors were gathered from an adult who received the AZD1222 COVID-19 vaccine. The CDR3 runs from the conserved cysteine through the conserved F or W. D genes are given only for firm matches.

d_call	j_call	v_call	cdr3_nt	cdr3_aa
TRBD1	TRBJ2-7	TRBV7-8	TGTGCCAGCAGCTTAGTGAGTAGGCGACAGGGGACCCACGAGCAGTACTTC	CASSLVSRRQGTHEQYF
TRBD1	TRBJ1-3	TRBV6-5	TGTGCCAGCAGCTCCGGACAGGGAAGGGGAAACACCATATATTTT	CASSSGQGRGNTIYF
.	TRBJ1-2	TRBV30	TGTGCCTGGGGGCCGTCCTATGGCTACACCTTC	CAWGPSYGYTF
.	TRBJ1-1	TRBV3-1/TRBV3-2	TGTGCCAGCAGCCCCCTGGGGAACACTGAAGCTTTCTTT	CASSPLGNTEAFF
.	TRBJ1-2	TRBV19	TGTGCCAGTAGTATCAACGTGGAGTATGGCTACACCTTC	CASSINVEYGYTF
.	TRBJ1-1	TRBV5-1	TGCGCCAGCAGCTTTAGGTGGCATCCGAACACTGAAGCTTTCTTT	CASSFRWHPNTEAFF
.	TRBJ2-5	TRBV7-3	TGTGCCAGCAGCCCCACCTCAGGGGGGGCGGAGACCCAGTACTTC	CASSPTSGGAETQYF
.	TRBJ1-4	TRBV27	TGTGCCAGCAGCAGGGAGGGAGCTAATGAAAAACTGTTTTTT	CASSREGANEKLFF
.	TRBJ2-7	TRBV28	TGTGCCAGTTTCCGTTTTTCCTACGAGCAGTACTTC	CASFRFSYEQYF
TRBD2	TRBJ2-1	TRBV5-6	TGTGCCAGCAGCGAACCGGGACTAGCCTACAATGAGCAGTTCTTC	CASSEPGLAYNEQFF
.	TRBJ2-3	TRBV3-1/TRBV3-2	TGTGCCAGCGGGGGCGGGACAGATACGCAGTATTTT	CASGGGTDTQYF
TRBD1	TRBJ1-5	TRBV2	TGTGCCAGCAGACAACTTCAGGGGGCTCAGCCCCAGCATTTT	CASRQLQGAQPQHF
TRBD1	TRBJ1-6	TRBV30	TGTGCCTGGAGTGCGGACAGGGGGGGTAATTCACCCCTCCACTTT	CAWSADRGGNSPLHF
.	TRBJ1-3	TRBV7-2	TGTGCCAGCAAAAGTGGGTTTTTTGGAAACACCATATATTTT	CASKSGFFGNTIYF
TRBD2	TRBJ2-1	TRBV18	TGTGCCAGCTCACCGGGGACTAGCCTCAATGAGCAGTTCTTC	CASSPGTSLNEQFF
.	TRBJ2-2	TRBV4-1	TGCGCCAGCAGCCCCACATACACCGGGGAGCTGTTTTTT	CASSPTYTGELFF
.	TRBJ2-1	TRBV20-1	TGCAGTGCTGGCCGGATTAATGAGCAGTTCTTC	CSAGRINEQFF
.	TRBJ2-6	TRBV19	TGTGCCAGTAGTCCGGGCGGTGGGGCCAACGTCCTGACTTTC	CASSPGGGANVLTF
.	TRBJ1-2	TRBV5-4	TGTGCCAGCAGCTTGGGGGGCAGGGATGGCTACACCTTC	CASSLGGRDGYTF
TRBD2	TRBJ2-3	TRBV9	TGTGCCAGCACAACTAGCGGGAGCACAGATACGCAGTATTTT	CASTTSGSTDTQYF
.	TRBJ1-6	TRBV2	TGTGCCAGCAGTGGACAGTATAATTCACCCCTCCACTTT	CASSGQYNSPLHF
.	TRBJ1-5	TRBV12-5	TGTGCTAGTGGTTTGGTACTGCCGTCGATTAGCGCACGGCTAAATCAGCCCCAGCATTTT	CASGLVLPSISARLNQPQHF
TRBD2	TRBJ2-7	TRBV13	TGTGCCAGCAGCTTATGGACTAGCAGCTCCTACGAGCAGTACTTC	CASSLWTSSSYEQYF
.	TRBJ2-1	TRBV6-4	TGTGCCAGCAGTGACTCCCCCTACAATGAGCAGTTCTTC	CASSDSPYNEQFF
.	TRBJ1-2	TRBV5-1	TGCGCCAGCAGCTTGAAAGGCAGGGAGGACTATGGCTACACCTTC	CASSLKGREDYGYTF
.	TRBJ1-1	TRBV4-2	TGTGCCAGCAGCCAAGAAAAGGGGATGAACACTGAAGCTTTCTTT	CASSQEKGMNTEAFF
.	TRBJ1-2	TRBV19	TGTGCCAGTACACCGGCAGGGAAGAATTATGGCTACACCTTC	CASTPAGKNYGYTF
.	TRBJ2-5	TRBV6-4	TGTGCCAGCAGTGAGTTACTAGGGGAGACCCAGTACTTC	CASSELLGETQYF
.	TRBJ2-1	TRBV7-9	TGTTATTGCGATGAGCAGTTCTTC	CYCDEQFF
TRBD1	TRBJ1-1	TRBV14	TGTGCCAGCAGCCTTTCCCGGGCAGGGGGCAAAGCCTTT	CASSLSRAGGKAF
TRBD2	TRBJ2-1	TRBV28	TGTGCCAGCAGCCTGACTAGCGGGAACTACAATGAGCAGTTCTTC	CASSLTSGNYNEQFF
TRBD1	TRBJ2-7	TRBV9	TGTGCCAGCAGTAGACAGGGGGCAGGGGAGCAGTACTTC	CASSRQGAGEQYF
TRBD1	TRBJ1-1	TRBV4-1	TGCGCCAGCAGCCCCTCTGACAGGGTGAAGGCTGAAGCTTTCTTT	CASSPSDRVKAEAFF
.	TRBJ2-7	TRBV18	TGTGCCAGCTCACTACCGAGCCCAAGAGGTGAGCAGTACTTC	CASSLPSPRGEQYF
TRBD2	TRBJ2-1	TRBV5-1	TGCGCCAGCAGCCCATCGCCGGGACTACCTTACAATGAGCAGTTCTTC	CASSPSPGLPYNEQFF
.	TRBJ1-2	TRBV6-9	TGTGCCAGCAGTTATTGGGCTAACTATGGCTACACCTTC	CASSYWANYGYTF